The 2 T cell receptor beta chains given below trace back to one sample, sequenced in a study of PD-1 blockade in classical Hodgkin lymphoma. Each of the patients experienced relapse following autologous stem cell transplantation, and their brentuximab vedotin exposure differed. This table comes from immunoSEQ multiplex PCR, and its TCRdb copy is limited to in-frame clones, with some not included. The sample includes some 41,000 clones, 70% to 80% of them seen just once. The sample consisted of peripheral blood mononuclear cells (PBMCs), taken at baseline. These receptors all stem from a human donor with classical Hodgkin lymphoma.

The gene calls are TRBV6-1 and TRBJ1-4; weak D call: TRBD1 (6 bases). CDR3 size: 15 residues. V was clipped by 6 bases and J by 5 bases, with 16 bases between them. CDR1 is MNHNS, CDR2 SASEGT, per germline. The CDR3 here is CASSELTGRNEKLFF. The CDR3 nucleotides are TGTGCCAGCAGCGAATTGACAGGTAGAAATGAAAAACTGTTTTTT.

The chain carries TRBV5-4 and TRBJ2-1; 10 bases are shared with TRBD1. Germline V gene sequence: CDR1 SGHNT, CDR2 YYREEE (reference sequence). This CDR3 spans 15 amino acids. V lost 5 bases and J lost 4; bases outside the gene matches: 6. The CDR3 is CASRLDRGLYNEQFF. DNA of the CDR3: TGTGCCAGCAGACTCGACAGGGGGCTGTACAATGAGCAGTTCTTC.